The 4 T cell receptor beta chains listed next were all sequenced from one sample in a study of diagnostic markers for celiac disease. With the reads reprocessed, TCRdb shows one record per CDR3 protein and no DNA. This sample lists approximately 8,000 distinct CDR3 sequences; its ten largest clones have about 5.7%. The sequencing sample was made of either unsorted cells or a sorted T cell fraction (not recorded which). The receptors derive from a human donor. This table probably holds off-target reads from a library built for another chain.

The chain uses TRBV7-9 and TRBJ2-1; TCRdb outputs TRBD1, but without DNA this stays unchecked. The CDR3 is 12 amino acids. Germline V gene lookup returns CDR1 SEHNR and CDR2 FQNEAQ (reference sequence). The CDR3: CASTWGSGEQFF. The whole variable domain, remainder taken from reference TRBV7-9 and TRBJ2-1, is DTGVSQNPRHKITKRGQNVTFRCDPISEHNRLYWYRQTLGQGPEFLTYFQNEAQLEKSRLLSDRFSAERPKGSFSTLEIQRTEQGDSAMYLCASTWGSGEQFFGPGTRLTVL.

The rearrangement links TRBV20-1 to TRBJ2-7. Germline values: CDR1 DFQATT, CDR2 SNEGSKA (reference sequence). The CDR3 covers 13 residues. The CDR3 here is CSADSTGAYEQYF.

V is TRBV4-2 and J is TRBJ1-3; the D call from TCRdb, TRBD1, cannot be confirmed without DNA. This CDR3 comprises 15 residues. Germline V gene sequence: CDR1 LGHNA, CDR2 YNFKEQ. CDR3 residues: CASSRDRGRGNTIYF.

In terms of frequency, this clonotype is medium-sized. The chain couples TRBV20-1 to TRBJ2-3; as DNA is missing, the TRBD2 call by TCRdb cannot be tested. CDR3 length: 12 amino acids. The germline gives CDR1 DFQATT, CDR2 SNEGSKA (reference sequence). The CDR3 reads CSAQAGAGGQYF.